This TCR beta chain was recorded in a study of blood T cell repertoires in COVID-19. Profiled with immunoSEQ multiplex PCR; TCRdb holds only in-frame clones, not every one. The sample shows roughly 150,000 clones, roughly 80% of them seen only once. Sequencing used peripheral blood. This receptor was taken from a man aged 55 to 70 who had recovered from COVID-19.

The CDR3 sequence is CAWSVNPSYQHF. DNA for the CDR3: TGTGCCTGGAGTGTGAACCCGAGCTACCAGCATTTT. The genes are TRBV30 and TRBJ1-5; D uncertain. CDR3 length: 12 residues. The germline CDR1 and CDR2 sequences are GTSNPN and SVGIG (reference sequence). V lost 0 bases, J lost 12 bases, and 12 bases lay in between.